This T cell receptor beta chain originates from a study of CD8 T cells in ankylosing spondylitis. For TCR beta, libraries came from quantitative 5'-RACE with molecular barcodes. One entry per CDR3 protein results from TCRdb running MiXCR on the 5' RACE reads. The table lists some 200,000 distinct CDR3 sequences, 13% of them singletons, with 16% in the top ten. Germline-derived CDR1 and CDR2 are MNHNS and SASEGT. V dropped 6 bases and J dropped 2; count of bases not matched to a gene: 14. The length of the CDR3 is 18 residues. Sequencing was done on a sample of blood, either unsorted or a sorted T cell fraction (not recorded which). This chain joins TRBV6-1 and TRBJ2-1, with TRBD2 matching 9 bases. This TCR came from a male donor with ankylosing spondylitis or in good health (not recorded which). The CDR3 reads CASSNMAGGPGPYNEQFF. CDR3 coding DNA: TGTGCCAGCAGCAACATGGCGGGAGGGCCGGGCCCCTACAATGAGCAGTTCTTC.